These T cell receptor beta chains were read from a single sample in a study of molecular identifiers for immune sequencing clone quantification. Each CDR3 protein is one row after TCRdb ran MiXCR on the PCR reads. The table lists about 640,000 distinct CDR3 sequences, just under 20% of them singletons. The sequenced sample was naive CD8+ T cells from blood, with Jurkat cell RNA spiked in. Receptor source: a human donor in good health. Some libraries in this study had Jurkat cell RNA spiked in. The CDR3 runs from the conserved cysteine through the conserved F or W. Clone size is shown for a subset of rows, as once, few, many or a class of expanded clone.

v_gene,j_gene,abundance,CDR3aa
TRBV12-3/TRBV12-4,TRBJ2-5,few,CASSLVAGGQGAGEEGTQYF
TRBV27,TRBJ2-5,many,CASSFSGNQETQYF
TRBV19,TRBJ2-1,.,CASSKTAYNEQFF
TRBV13,TRBJ2-6,many,CASSPDRGANVLTF
TRBV7-2,TRBJ2-7,many,CASSLAVGRNYEQYF
TRBV2,TRBJ2-3,many,CARTDRLDTDTQYF
TRBV27,TRBJ2-6,.,CASPEGTSGANVLTF
TRBV27,TRBJ2-7,.,CTSSLVGVDEQYF
TRBV28,TRBJ2-3,many,CASRYRDFPAPTDTQYF
TRBV12-2,TRBJ2-3,.,CASRLAEVGLAGGKDTQYF
TRBV6-2/TRBV6-3,TRBJ1-5,.,CASSYGTGFRQPQHF
TRBV4-1,TRBJ1-1,.,CASSRRWGLNTEAFF
TRBV5-3,TRBJ2-1,.,CASSLRLAGEYNEQFF
TRBV6-5,TRBJ2-1,many,CASSYLGGPGEQFF
TRBV7-2,TRBJ2-3,many,CASSFPGQGLGDTQYF
TRBV2,TRBJ1-1,many,CARGTGEPVVNTEAFF
TRBV6-6,TRBJ1-5,many,CASSYGRQGSNQPQHF
TRBV7-3,TRBJ1-3,.,CASSPDAGSGNTIYF
TRBV7-9,TRBJ2-5,.,CASSRGGPQETQYF
TRBV20-1,TRBJ2-7,many,CSASSASGPYEQYF
TRBV6-5,TRBJ1-1,few,CASSSLDAGLNTEAFF
TRBV4-1,TRBJ1-1,few,CASSPPWGRMKTEAFF
TRBV27,TRBJ1-1,many,CASSLLAGEAFF
TRBV9,TRBJ2-7,few,CASSGPTGGEQYF
TRBV20-1,TRBJ2-1,.,CSALRRTSGAMGNTDEQFF
TRBV6-2/TRBV6-3,TRBJ2-5,.,CASSYVAGPPGETQYF
TRBV15,TRBJ2-2,many,CATSRDRTGQNTGELFF
TRBV20-1,TRBJ1-4,many,CSARDQGRINEKLFF
TRBV6-2/TRBV6-3,TRBJ1-5,many,CASRQGVSNQPQHF
TRBV10-1,TRBJ1-1,.,CASSQDRPGEAFF
TRBV5-6,TRBJ2-7,.,CASSSADSSYEQYF
TRBV11-2,TRBJ1-5,few,CASKRTGVNQLQHF
TRBV7-6,TRBJ2-1,.,CASSTDGGPLSYNEQFF
TRBV7-8,TRBJ2-1,once,CASSPTGPAGEQFF
TRBV7-2,TRBJ2-7,.,CASSLDRDSFSYEQYF
TRBV5-1,TRBJ2-1,few,CASSDPLGGGYNEQFF
TRBV4-3,TRBJ1-6,.,CASSQETPAGLLNSPLHF
TRBV5-6,TRBJ2-6,many,CASSLLRGMVSVANVLTF
TRBV19,TRBJ2-7,.,CASSIRTGEQYF
TRBV7-2,TRBJ2-5,many,CASSFGPTQETQYF
TRBV4-3,TRBJ2-7,many,CASSQTHGQGRGQYF
TRBV7-9,TRBJ1-2,many,CASSLERDRGHGYTF
TRBV2,TRBJ2-6,many,CASSSFTGDGANVLTF
TRBV12-3/TRBV12-4,TRBJ2-3,many,CASGNLSSTDTQYF
TRBV4-3,TRBJ2-7,.,CASSQHLAGYEQYF
TRBV7-9,TRBJ2-3,many,CASSLNSQPTDTQYF
TRBV12-3/TRBV12-4,TRBJ2-4,many,CASSFVQKNIQYF
TRBV27,TRBJ1-5,many,CASRLGVDQPQHF
TRBV28,TRBJ1-1,.,CASSFRGRSTEAFF